This T cell receptor beta chain was captured by sequencing in a study of technical replicates of blood from a handful of donors. TCRdb keeps only in-frame clones here, not all; method: immunoSEQ multiplex PCR. The data contain around 98,000 clones, 90% to 96% of them singletons. Germline V gene data show CDR1 as LNHNV and CDR2 as YYDKDF (reference sequence). Trimming pared 1 base from V and 1 base from J, leaving 9 bases between. This CDR3 is 15 amino acids long. The genes are TRBV15 and TRBJ2-3, with a possible D match to TRBD1 (6 bases). The sequence came from a human donor in good health. The source material was T cells isolated from PBMCs. Here the CDR3 reads CATSRGGQGTDTQYF. The CDR3 DNA reads as TGTGCCACCAGCAGAGGGGGACAAGGCACAGATACGCAGTATTTT.